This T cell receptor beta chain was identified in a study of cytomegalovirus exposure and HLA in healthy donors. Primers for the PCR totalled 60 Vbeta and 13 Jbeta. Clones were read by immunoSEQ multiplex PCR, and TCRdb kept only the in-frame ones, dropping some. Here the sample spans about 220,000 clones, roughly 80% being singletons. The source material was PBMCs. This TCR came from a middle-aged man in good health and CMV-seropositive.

This chain's CDR3 is CASSLEGRGQTDTQYF. In DNA, the CDR3 is TGCGCCAGCAGCTTGGAGGGCAGGGGGCAGACAGATACGCAGTATTTT. The V and J genes are TRBV5-1 and TRBJ2-3, with TRBD1 matching over 8 bases. This CDR3 region has 16 residues. V lost 0 bases and J lost 3; bases outside the gene matches: 6. Per germline, CDR1 SGHRS and CDR2 YFSETQ.